The clone carrying this TCR beta chain appeared a few times. No antigen is known for it. TCRdb keeps only in-frame clones here, not all; method: immunoSEQ multiplex PCR. This table has about 240,000 clones, approximately 83% appearing once. This specimen comes from a study of cytomegalovirus exposure and HLA in healthy donors. In the study overall: The same platform used for the 500 to 850 first-cohort repertoires was also used for the 120 or so validation repertoires, as a later analysis reported.

Study-wide findings and caveats: Investigators reported 150 to 200 TCR beta chains as tied to cytomegalovirus. Despite most TCR sequences being rare, some public TCRs occurred in many donors.

Sequenced: PBMCs. The receptor comes from a woman in her 30s in good health and CMV-seropositive.

Here the CDR3 reads CASSYSRQGASEQYF. Written as DNA, the CDR3 is TGTGCCAGCAGTTACTCGAGACAGGGGGCCAGCGAGCAGTACTTC. The chain is built from TRBV6-5 and TRBJ2-7; 10 bases match TRBD1. There are 15 residues in the CDR3. Germline lookup yields CDR1 MNHEY and CDR2 SVGAGI. J gave up 6 bases and V 0 bases, and 5 bases lay outside the gene matches.